The source of this T cell receptor beta chain is a study of T cell responses to AZD1222 COVID-19 vaccine. Overall study: Pooled together were second doses at about 4 or about 12 weeks.

Germline lookup yields CDR1 SGHNT and CDR2 YYREEE (reference sequence). V lost 0 bases, J lost 2 bases, and 14 bases lay in between. The CDR3 has 16 amino acids. Repertoires were generated with immunoSEQ multiplex PCR, while TCRdb's copy carries only in-frame clones and drops some. The table records 150,000 or so clones, around nine tenths of them present only once. The study's findings and limits: Seropositive AZD1222 recipients at baseline numbered only five to seven. Reportedly, close to half of spike-specific TCRs are directed against unmutated variant regions. Receipt of two AZD1222 doses was followed by a rise in Spike-specific TCR breadth and depth.

Notes on this clone: Its specificity is unknown.

This sample comprised peripheral blood, obtained on day 0 of AZD1222 vaccination. The chain carries TRBV5-4 and TRBJ1-2; unclear D gene. The TCR comes from an adult in good health. CDR3 amino acids: CASSLAGLPPNYGYTF. For the CDR3, the DNA is TGTGCCAGCAGCTTGGCCGGGCTCCCTCCAAACTATGGCTACACCTTC.